A single sample gave rise to the 21 T cell receptor beta chains below, sequenced in a study of human T cells and chemical hapten exposure. Indicated time point: pre-sensitization, week 0. Treatment specified: therapeutic diphenylcyclopropenone sensitization with weekly scalp DPC. TCRdb processed the RACE reads anew with MiXCR; each CDR3 protein has one entry. The sample yields around 120,000 distinct CDR3 sequences, roughly 13% seen once. This material consisted of whole blood, taken in connection with sensitization to the hapten diphenylcyclopropenone (DPC). The source of these receptors is a woman under 30 with alopecia areata. Some clones in this sample may be carry-over from other donors' samples.

CDR3 sequence reads: CASSQDNARDSPLHF. CDR3 coding DNA: TGTGCCAGCAGCCAAGACAACGCTCGAGATTCACCCCTCCACTTT. The chain links TRBV4-2 to TRBJ1-6; the D is unclear. Germline V CDR1 and CDR2: LGHNA, YNFKEQ. V was clipped by 0 bases and J by 8 bases, with 11 bases between them. There are 15 residues in the CDR3.

This clonotype occurred once. The chain employs TRBV6-1 and TRBJ2-3; D might be TRBD1 or TRBD2, each matching 6 bases. In germline, CDR1 is MNHNS, CDR2 SASEGT. V gave up 2 bases and J gave up 10 bases, with 22 bases separating them. This CDR3 spans 16 amino acids. In DNA form, the CDR3 reads TGTGCCAGCAGTGAACCCCACGGAGGGGCAGGGGAGGCGCAGTATTTT. Amino acid sequence: CASSEPHGGAGEAQYF.

This clonotype was seen a handful of times. The chain has TRBV4-3 and TRBJ1-1; D not resolved. V was trimmed by 1 base and J by 4 bases, leaving 13 bases between them. Germline CDR1 is LGHNA and CDR2 is YSLEER. This CDR3 comprises 15 residues. CDR3 coding DNA: TGCGCCAGCAGCCAAGTTTTCCGAGTGGGCACTGAAGCTTTCTTT. It specifies CASSQVFRVGTEAFF.

With respect to this clonotype: The junction does not match germline at one end; this may be a read error. This sequence joins TRBV7-2 and TRBJ2-7, with 7 bases that match TRBD1. The CDR3 runs to 15 residues. Germline V gives CDR1 SGHTA, CDR2 FQGNSA. The CDR3 coding sequence is TGTGCCAGCCGCTTAATTGGACAGGACAACTACGAGCAGTACTTC. This gives the protein CASRLIGQDNYEQYF.

The chain employs TRBV19 and TRBJ1-5; D gene uncertain. V lost 3 bases and J 0 bases, leaving 6 bases between the germline ends. Germline loops: CDR1 LNHDA, CDR2 SQIVND (reference sequence). The CDR3 covers 14 residues. The CDR3 sequence: CASSMVHSNQPQHF. The DNA of the CDR3 is TGTGCCAGTAGTATGGTACATAGCAATCAGCCCCAGCATTTT.

This clonotype was seen at least ten times. The chain recombines TRBV20-1 with TRBJ2-1; D is ambiguous. The V end lost 0 bases, the J end lost 7 bases, and 7 bases lay between the germline ends. The CDR3 totals 12 residues. The germline V gene encodes CDR1 DFQATT and CDR2 SNEGSKA (reference sequence). The CDR3 loop is CSARDISNEQFF. CDR3 nucleotide sequence: TGCAGTGCTAGAGATATTTCGAATGAGCAGTTCTTC.

This clonotype was seen ten or more times. The rearrangement links TRBV10-2 to TRBJ2-3, with no clear D. This CDR3 is 14 amino acids long. Germline V gives CDR1 WSHSY, CDR2 SAAADI. Deletions cut 8 bases from V and 4 bases from J, with 16 bases between. CDR3 residues: CASQVAVFPDTQYF. DNA of the CDR3: TGCGCCAGCCAAGTCGCGGTTTTCCCAGATACGCAGTATTTT.

This chain connects TRBV24-1 to TRBJ1-1; perhaps TRBD1 as D (5 bases). Trimming took 7 bases from V and 1 from J, leaving 9 bases between them. The germline CDR1 and CDR2 sequences are KGHDR and SFDVKD. CDR3 length: 13 residues. CDR3: CATRRGGNTEAFF. The CDR3 nucleotides are TGTGCCACCAGACGGGGGGGGAACACTGAAGCTTTCTTT.

This clonotype was picked up many times. The J gene is TRBJ2-3, the V gene TRBV6-2 or TRBV6-3; TRBD1 might be the D (6 bases). The CDR3 consists of 13 residues. Germline values: CDR1 MNHEY, CDR2 SVGEGT. V was trimmed by 7 bases and J by 2 bases, leaving 10 bases between them. In DNA form, the CDR3 reads TGTGCCAGCACGGACAGCCACACAGATACGCAGTATTTT. It specifies CASTDSHTDTQYF.

This clonotype came up many times. The rearrangement joins TRBV3-1 to TRBJ2-1; 10 nucleotides agree with TRBD1. The junction had 9 bases not matched to a gene; V was cut back by 4 bases and J by 3 bases. Germline CDR1 LGHDT, CDR2 YNNKEL (reference sequence). The CDR3 is made up of 17 amino acids. The DNA for the CDR3 is TGTGCCAGCAGCCCCCGGGACAGGGGTTTTTACTACAATGAGCAGTTCTTC. Translation gives CASSPRDRGFYYNEQFF.

This clonotype appeared many times. The V and J genes are TRBV9 and TRBJ1-1; D is undetermined. Germline loops: CDR1 SGDLS, CDR2 YYNGEE. This CDR3 region has 14 residues. V was shortened by 0 bases and J by 4 bases, with 10 bases between the two germline ends. The CDR3 is CASSVGVVSTEAFF. The CDR3 nucleotides read TGTGCCAGCAGCGTAGGGGTGGTAAGCACTGAAGCTTTCTTT. The full variable domain, rest sourced from reference TRBV9 and TRBJ1-1, is DSGVTQTPKHLITATGQRVTLRCSPRSGDLSVYWYQQSLDQGLQFLIQYYNGEERAKGNILERFSAQQFPDLHSELNLSSLELGDSALYFCASSVGVVSTEAFFGQGTRLTVV.

The rearrangement uses TRBV20-1 and TRBJ2-3, with 12 bases fitting TRBD2. Trimming took 6 bases from V and 4 from J; bases not matched to a gene: 11. The germline V gene has CDR1 DFQATT and CDR2 SNEGSKA (reference sequence). The CDR3 sequence is 16 residues long. In nucleotides, the CDR3 is TGCAGTGCCTGCCTAGGACGGACTAGCGGGGCAGATACGCAGTATTTT. Translation gives CSACLGRTSGADTQYF.

This clonotype was seen repeatedly, ten times or more. V is TRBV5-1 and J is TRBJ1-2; 12 nucleotides align to TRBD1. CDR1 SGHRS and CDR2 YFSETQ come from the germline V gene. The CDR3 runs 16 residues. After removal of 0 bases from V and 6 bases from J, the junction contained 6 bases not matched to a gene. The CDR3 here is CASSLVYGTGGDGYTF. Written as DNA, the CDR3 is TGCGCCAGCAGCTTGGTTTACGGGACAGGGGGCGATGGCTACACCTTC.

V and J are TRBV28 and TRBJ1-6; 9 nucleotides align to TRBD1. The CDR3 is 16 residues long. The J segment lost 7 bases and the V segment lost 5 bases, leaving 9 bases of the junction unmatched. Germline assignment: CDR1 MDHEN and CDR2 SYDVKM. CDR3 nucleotide sequence: TGTGCCAGCAGTACGACAGGGGGTCTATCAAATTCACCCCTCCACTTT. Translated, it gives CASSTTGGLSNSPLHF.

Ten or more counts support this clonotype. V usage is TRBV7-6 and J usage is TRBJ1-1, with 7 bases aligning to TRBD1. Germline CDR1 reads SGHVS; CDR2 reads FNYEAQ. This CDR3 contains 15 residues. V dropped 0 bases and J dropped 4; count of bases not matched to a gene: 5. This CDR3 reads CASSLASRGATEAFF. The CDR3 nucleotides read TGTGCCAGCAGCTTAGCGAGCAGGGGGGCCACTGAAGCTTTCTTT. Full variable domain (remainder filled in from reference TRBV7-6 and TRBJ1-1): GAGVSQSPRYKVTKRGQDVALRCDPISGHVSLYWYRQALGQGPEFLTYFNYEAQQDKSGLPNDRFSAERPEGSISTLTIQRTEQRDSAMYRCASSLASRGATEAFFGQGTRLTVV.

CDR3 protein: CASSRPTGGRNEQFF. The CDR3 DNA reads as TGTGCCAGCAGCCGTCCGACAGGGGGCAGGAATGAGCAGTTCTTC. This chain joins TRBV7-9 and TRBJ2-1; TRBD1 matches 10 bases. The CDR3 has 15 residues. CDR1 is SEHNR, CDR2 FQNEAQ, per germline (reference sequence). Trimming took 5 bases from V and 7 from J; bases not matched to a gene: 8.

The table lists this clonotype with a few counts. V usage is TRBV6-1 and J usage is TRBJ1-1, with D unresolved. Germline CDR1 MNHNS, CDR2 SASEGT. V dropped 10 bases and J dropped 7 bases, with 10 bases sitting between them. The CDR3 has 10 residues. CDR3 bases: TGTGCCACCCGTTGGGATGAAGCTTTCTTT. Translation gives CATRWDEAFF.

This clonotype was recorded many times. The chain joins TRBV7-8 to TRBJ2-5; perhaps TRBD2 as D (6 bases). This CDR3 has 15 residues. Trimming took off 6 bases at V and 1 base at J, with 15 bases between the two ends. Germline V gene lookup returns CDR1 SGHVS and CDR2 FQNEAQ. This CDR3 is CASSPGRGPQETQYF. CDR3 DNA sequence: TGTGCCAGCAGTCCCGGGCGGGGCCCCCAAGAGACCCAGTACTTC.

This clonotype was recorded at least ten times. The chain employs TRBV18 and TRBJ1-5; 9 bases are shared with TRBD1. Germline CDR1 is KGHSH and CDR2 is LQKENI. The V gene end was trimmed by 3 bases and the J gene end by 5 bases; junction bases not matched to a gene: 2. CDR3 length: 14 amino acids. The CDR3 DNA is TGTGCCAGCTCACCGGACAGGGGCGATCAGCCCCAGCATTTT. Translated, it gives CASSPDRGDQPQHF.

This clonotype was recorded a few times. This chain links TRBV20-1 with TRBJ2-1; TRBD2 matches 9 bases. The J segment lost 5 bases and the V segment lost 0 bases, leaving 5 bases of the junction unmatched. CDR3 length equals 15 residues. Looked up from germline, CDR1 is DFQATT and CDR2 is SNEGSKA (reference sequence). Written as DNA, the CDR3 is TGCAGTGCTAGAGATCGTAGACTAGCGGACAATGAGCAGTTCTTC. It codes for CSARDRRLADNEQFF.

Points on this clonotype: Just one base apart from a much larger clone, this may be a read error. This chain joins TRBV29-1 and TRBJ1-1, with D unresolved. The CDR3 length is 12 residues. With 5 bases removed from V and 0 bases from J, the gap between germline ends came to 7 bases. Per germline, CDR1 SQVTM and CDR2 ANQGSEA. The CDR3 loop reads CSVRRMNTEAFF. The DNA of the CDR3 is TGCAGCGTTAGGAGAATGAACACTGAAGCTTTCTTT.